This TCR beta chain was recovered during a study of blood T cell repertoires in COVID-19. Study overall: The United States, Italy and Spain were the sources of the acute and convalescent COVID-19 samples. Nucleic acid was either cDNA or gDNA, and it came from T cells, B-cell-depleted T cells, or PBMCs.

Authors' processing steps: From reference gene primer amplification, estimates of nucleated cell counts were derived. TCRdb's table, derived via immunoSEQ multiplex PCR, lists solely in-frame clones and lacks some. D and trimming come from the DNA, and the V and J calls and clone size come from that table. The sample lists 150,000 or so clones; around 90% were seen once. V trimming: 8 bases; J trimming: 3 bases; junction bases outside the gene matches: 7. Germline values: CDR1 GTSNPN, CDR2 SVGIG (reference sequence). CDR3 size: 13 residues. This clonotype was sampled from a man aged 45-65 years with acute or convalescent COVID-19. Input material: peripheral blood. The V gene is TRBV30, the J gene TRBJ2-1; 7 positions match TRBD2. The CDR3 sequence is CAGASGYYNEQFF. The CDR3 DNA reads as TGTGCCGGTGCTAGCGGCTACTACAATGAGCAGTTCTTC.